The 5 T cell receptor beta chains in this list originate from one sample, sequenced in a study of blood T cell repertoires in COVID-19. Profiled with immunoSEQ multiplex PCR; TCRdb holds only in-frame clones, not every one. Altogether 35,000 to 45,000 clones are present, roughly 81% being singletons, with the ten largest covering around 30%. The sequenced material came from peripheral blood. Source of these receptors: a woman aged 65 to 85 with acute or convalescent COVID-19.

V is TRBV28 and J is TRBJ1-4, with D possibly being TRBD1 (6 bases). Germline V gene data show CDR1 as MDHEN and CDR2 as SYDVKM. The germline V and J ends were trimmed by 6 bases and 6 bases, with 14 bases remaining between them. The CDR3 covers 14 residues. The CDR3 bases are TGTGCCAGCAGCCTTGGCGGGGGCGATGAAAAACTGTTTTTT. Encoded protein: CASSLGGGDEKLFF.

The V and J genes are TRBV20-1 and TRBJ1-2; D is ambiguous. Trimming shortened V by 0 bases and J by 6 bases, and 5 bases separated the two germline ends. The CDR3 sequence is 11 residues long. Germline values: CDR1 DFQATT, CDR2 SNEGSKA (reference sequence). The CDR3 DNA sequence: TGCAGTGCTAGAGAAACAGATGGCTACACCTTC. Translation: CSARETDGYTF.

This chain uses TRBV18 with TRBJ2-7; the D gene is possibly TRBD1 (5 bases). Germline CDR1 KGHSH, CDR2 LQKENI. Trimming took 3 bases from V and 2 from J, leaving 11 bases between them. The CDR3 length is 14 residues. DNA for the CDR3: TGTGCCAGCTCACCGACAGTGGATACCTACGAGCAGTACTTC. Translation gives CASSPTVDTYEQYF. Full variable domain (remainder filled in from reference TRBV18 and TRBJ2-7): NAGVMQNPRHLVRRRGQEARLRCSPMKGHSHVYWYRQLPEEGLKFMVYLQKENIIDESGMPKERFSAEFPKEGPSILRIQQVVRGDSAAYFCASSPTVDTYEQYFGPGTRLTVT.

This rearrangement joins TRBV27 to TRBJ2-2, with 13 bases identical to TRBD2. The germline V gene has CDR1 MNHEY and CDR2 SMNVEV (reference sequence). V shed 5 bases, J shed 6 bases, and the junction held 6 bases outside the gene matches. There are 16 residues in the CDR3. The CDR3 DNA follows: TGTGCCAGCAGTACTGTACTAGCGGGAGGGCCCGGGGAGCTGTTTTTT. Encoded protein: CASSTVLAGGPGELFF.

The chain employs TRBV7-2 and TRBJ1-3, with a tentative D call TRBD1 (6 bases). V gave up 4 bases and J gave up 2 bases, with 15 bases separating them. Germline V gives CDR1 SGHTA, CDR2 FQGNSA. CDR3 length equals 16 residues. In nucleotides, the CDR3 is TGTGCCAGCAGCTGGTTAGATACAGGGACTGGAAACACCATATATTTT. It specifies CASSWLDTGTGNTIYF.